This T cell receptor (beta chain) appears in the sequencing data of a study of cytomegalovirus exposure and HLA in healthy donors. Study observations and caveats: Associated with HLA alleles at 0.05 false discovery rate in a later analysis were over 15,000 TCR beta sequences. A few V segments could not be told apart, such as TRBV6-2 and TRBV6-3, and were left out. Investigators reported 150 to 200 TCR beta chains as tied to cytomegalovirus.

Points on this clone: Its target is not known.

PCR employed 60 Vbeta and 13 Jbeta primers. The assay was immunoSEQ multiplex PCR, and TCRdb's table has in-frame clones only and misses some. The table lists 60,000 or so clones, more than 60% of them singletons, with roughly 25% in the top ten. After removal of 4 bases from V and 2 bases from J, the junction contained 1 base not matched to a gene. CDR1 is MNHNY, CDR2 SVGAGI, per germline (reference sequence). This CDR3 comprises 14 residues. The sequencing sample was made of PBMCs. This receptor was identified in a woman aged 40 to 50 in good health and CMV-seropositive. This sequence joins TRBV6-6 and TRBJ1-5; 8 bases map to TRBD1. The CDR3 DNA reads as TGTGCCAGCAGTTCGGGACAGGGCAATCAGCCCCAGCATTTT. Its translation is CASSSGQGNQPQHF.